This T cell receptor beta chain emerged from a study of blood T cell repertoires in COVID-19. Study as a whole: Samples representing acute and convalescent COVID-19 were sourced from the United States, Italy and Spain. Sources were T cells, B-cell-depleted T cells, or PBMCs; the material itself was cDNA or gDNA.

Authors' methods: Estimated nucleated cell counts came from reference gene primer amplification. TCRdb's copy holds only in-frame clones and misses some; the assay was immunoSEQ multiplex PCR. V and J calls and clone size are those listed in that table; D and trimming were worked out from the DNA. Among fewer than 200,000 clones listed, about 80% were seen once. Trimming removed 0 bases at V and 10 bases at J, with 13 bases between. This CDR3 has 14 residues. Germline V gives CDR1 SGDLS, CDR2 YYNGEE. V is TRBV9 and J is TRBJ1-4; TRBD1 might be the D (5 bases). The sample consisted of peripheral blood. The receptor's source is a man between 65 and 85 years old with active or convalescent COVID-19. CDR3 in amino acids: CASSVGLGERKLFF. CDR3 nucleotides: TGTGCCAGCAGCGTAGGACTAGGGGAGCGAAAACTGTTTTTT.